These 12 T cell receptor beta chains share one sample of origin, sequenced in a study of blood T cell repertoires in COVID-19 (dated by TCRdb to between 2020 and 2021). The library was generated by the immunoSEQ multiplex PCR assay. TCRdb's version of the immuneACCESS table is confined to in-frame rearrangements and falls short of the full clone set. An unresolved V gene accounts for under half of the shortfall where checked; the remainder is of unknown origin. The sample data list roughly 670,000 clones, and around 89% of these were observed just once. Roughly 0.25% of the sample is taken by the ten largest. Material: peripheral blood. These receptors came from a woman aged 18-35 years with acute or convalescent COVID-19.

With regard to this clone: This CDR3 is also generated by other DNA sequences in the sample. The V gene is TRBV9, the J gene TRBJ1-2; TRBD1 agrees at 9 bases. The CDR3 spans 14 residues. V shed 4 bases and J 2 bases; nucleotides not matched to a gene: 3. Per germline, CDR1 SGDLS and CDR2 YYNGEE. The CDR3 region is CASSPGQGNYGYTF. The CDR3 DNA reads as TGTGCCAGCAGCCCGGGACAGGGAAACTATGGCTACACCTTC. The full variable domain, with the rest looked up from reference TRBV9 and TRBJ1-2, is DSGVTQTPKHLITATGQRVTLRCSPRSGDLSVYWYQQSLDQGLQFLIQYYNGEERAKGNILERFSAQQFPDLHSELNLSSLELGDSALYFCASSPGQGNYGYTFGSGTRLTVV.

This chain connects TRBV5-1 to TRBJ1-2; tentatively, D is TRBD1 (5 bases). CDR3 size: 16 residues. Trimming stripped 2 bases from V and 7 bases from J, with 21 bases between. Looked up from germline, CDR1 is SGHRS and CDR2 is YFSETQ. In DNA form, the CDR3 reads TGCGCCAGCAGCTTCTTAGTCAGCAGGGTTAAGATTGGCTACACCTTC. Translated, it gives CASSFLVSRVKIGYTF.

The V gene is TRBV7-9, the J gene TRBJ1-2, with a possible D match to TRBD1 (5 bases). CDR3 length equals 17 residues. The V gene's germline CDR1 is SEHNR and CDR2 FQNEAQ (reference sequence). The ends were cut back, 6 bases at V and 4 bases at J, with 24 bases in the middle. The CDR3 protein is CASSPARNRNPIYGYTF. Written as DNA, the CDR3 is TGTGCCAGCAGTCCCGCCCGAAACAGGAATCCAATCTATGGCTACACCTTC.

This clone came up once. V gene TRBV4-1 combines with J gene TRBJ1-2, with TRBD1 matching 7 bases. The trim removed 3 bases at V and 6 bases at J, leaving 16 bases unmatched. This CDR3 contains 17 residues. Germline V lookup: CDR1 MGHRA, CDR2 YSYEKL. This chain's CDR3 is CASSQVGRGAGGNGYTF. The CDR3, as DNA: TGCGCCAGCAGCCAGGTGGGCCGGGGTGCAGGGGGTAATGGCTACACCTTC.

This clone was detected once. The rearrangement links TRBV5-8 to TRBJ1-1; D gene uncertain. The CDR3 sequence is 13 residues long. Germline V CDR1 and CDR2: SGHTS, YDEGEE. Trimming took off 2 bases at V and 10 bases at J, with 15 bases between the two ends. The CDR3 spells CASSLSNGDLAFF. The CDR3 nucleotides are TGTGCCAGCAGCTTATCTAACGGGGATTTAGCTTTCTTT.

This chain connects TRBV24-1 to TRBJ2-7; the match to TRBD1 covers 10 bases. Germline assignment: CDR1 KGHDR and CDR2 SFDVKD. V lost 4 bases to trimming and J lost 5 bases; unmatched junction nucleotides: 7. The CDR3 covers 15 residues. The DNA of the CDR3 is TGTGCCACCAGTGACTCGGGACAGGGGTGGAACGAGCAGTACTTC. Its protein product is CATSDSGQGWNEQYF.

The chain carries TRBV19 and TRBJ1-6; TRBD1 matches 9 bases. The J segment lost 4 bases and the V segment lost 6 bases, leaving 7 bases of the junction unmatched. This CDR3 is built from 16 residues. CDR1 is LNHDA and CDR2 is SQIVND in the germline V gene (reference sequence). CDR3 region: CASSPTGGTYNSPLHF. The CDR3 bases are TGTGCCAGTAGCCCGACAGGGGGAACTTATAATTCACCCCTCCACTTT.

The rearrangement links TRBV7-9 to TRBJ1-2, with unresolved D. The CDR3 covers 12 residues. Germline assignment: CDR1 SEHNR and CDR2 FQNEAQ (reference sequence). V lost 1 base to trimming and J lost 6 bases, with 6 bases between them. The CDR3 region is CASSLDPDGYTF. The CDR3 DNA reads as TGTGCCAGCAGCTTAGATCCCGATGGCTACACCTTC.

The chain employs TRBV6-5 and TRBJ2-5; 8 bases are shared with TRBD2. The V gene end was trimmed by 4 bases and the J gene end by 4 bases; junction bases not matched to a gene: 2. Germline CDR1 MNHEY, CDR2 SVGAGI. CDR3 length: 13 amino acids. The CDR3 DNA sequence: TGTGCCAGCAGTTCGGGGGGGCGAGAGACCCAGTACTTC. It is translated as CASSSGGRETQYF.

This chain links TRBV28 with TRBJ1-1; D not certain. V lost 11 bases to trimming and J lost 1 base, with 20 bases between them. This CDR3 is built from 15 residues. Germline loops: CDR1 MDHEN, CDR2 SYDVKM. This CDR3 reads CAAGAPTIGNTEAFF. The DNA of the CDR3 is TGTGCCGCAGGCGCCCCAACCATCGGGAACACTGAAGCTTTCTTT.

V is TRBV7-8 and J is TRBJ1-6; D is possibly TRBD1 (6 bases). This CDR3 has 15 residues. The germline V and J ends were trimmed by 1 base and 4 bases, with 8 bases remaining between them. CDR1 and CDR2 from the germline V gene are SGHVS and FQNEAQ. CDR3 bases: TGTGCCAGCAGCTTAGGGACAGTGTATAATTCACCCCTCCACTTT. Protein sequence: CASSLGTVYNSPLHF.

Of note for this clone: The junction does not match germline at one end; this may be a read error. V is TRBV11-3 and J is TRBJ2-7; D gene unclear. Germline values: CDR1 SGHNT, CDR2 YENEEA. The CDR3 length is 12 residues. For the CDR3, the DNA is TGTGCCAGCAGCCTAGACTCGACAAAGCAGTACTTC. Amino acid sequence: CASSLDSTKQYF.